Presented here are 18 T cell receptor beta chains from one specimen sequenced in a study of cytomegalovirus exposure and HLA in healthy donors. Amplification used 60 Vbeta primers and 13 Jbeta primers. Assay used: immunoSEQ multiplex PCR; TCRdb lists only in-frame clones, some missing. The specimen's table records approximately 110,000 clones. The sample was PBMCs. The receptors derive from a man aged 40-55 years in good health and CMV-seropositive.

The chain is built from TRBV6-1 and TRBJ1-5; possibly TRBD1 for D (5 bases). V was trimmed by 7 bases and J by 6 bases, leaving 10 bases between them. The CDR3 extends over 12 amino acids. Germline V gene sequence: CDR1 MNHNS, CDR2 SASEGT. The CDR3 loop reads CASTNRIQPQHF. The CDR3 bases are TGTGCCAGCACGAACAGGATTCAGCCCCAGCATTTT.

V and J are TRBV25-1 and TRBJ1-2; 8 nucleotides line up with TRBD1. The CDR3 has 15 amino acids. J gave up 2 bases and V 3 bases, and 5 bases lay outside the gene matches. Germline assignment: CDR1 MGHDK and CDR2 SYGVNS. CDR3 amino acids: CASSDTGTGNYGYTF. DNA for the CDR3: TGTGCCAGCAGTGACACAGGGACAGGAAACTATGGCTACACCTTC.

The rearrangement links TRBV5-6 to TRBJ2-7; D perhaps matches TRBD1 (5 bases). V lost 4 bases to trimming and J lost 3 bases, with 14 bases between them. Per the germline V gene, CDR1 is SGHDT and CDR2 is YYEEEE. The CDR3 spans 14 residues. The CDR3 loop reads CASSNLRGFYEQYF. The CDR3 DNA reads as TGTGCCAGCAGCAACCTTAGGGGATTCTACGAGCAGTACTTC.

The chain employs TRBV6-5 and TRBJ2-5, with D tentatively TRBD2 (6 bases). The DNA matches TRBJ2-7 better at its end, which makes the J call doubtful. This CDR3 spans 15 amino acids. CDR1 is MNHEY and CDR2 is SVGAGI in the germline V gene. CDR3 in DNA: TGTGCCAGCAGTTCCCCCGGGAGAGGGTCCTACGAGCAGTACTTC. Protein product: CASSSPGRGSYEQYF.

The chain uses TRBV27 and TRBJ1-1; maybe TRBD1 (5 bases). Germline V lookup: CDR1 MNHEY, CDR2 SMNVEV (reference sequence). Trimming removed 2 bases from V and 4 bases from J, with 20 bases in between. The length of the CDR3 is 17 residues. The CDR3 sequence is CASSLDRRGHTGTEAFF. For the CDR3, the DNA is TGTGCCAGCAGTTTAGACCGTCGAGGACACACGGGCACTGAAGCTTTCTTT.

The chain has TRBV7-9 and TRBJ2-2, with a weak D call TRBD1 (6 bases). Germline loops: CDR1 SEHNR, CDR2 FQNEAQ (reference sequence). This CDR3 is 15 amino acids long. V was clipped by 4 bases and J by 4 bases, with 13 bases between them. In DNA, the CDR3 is TGTGCCAGCAGCTCCCTACAGGGATTCACCGGGGAGCTGTTTTTT. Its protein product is CASSSLQGFTGELFF.

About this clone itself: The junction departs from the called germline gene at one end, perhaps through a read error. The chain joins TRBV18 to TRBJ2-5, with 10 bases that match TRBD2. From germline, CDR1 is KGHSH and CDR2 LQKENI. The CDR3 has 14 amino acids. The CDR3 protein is CTSSPSGSKETQYF. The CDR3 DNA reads TGTACCAGCTCGCCTAGCGGGAGTAAAGAGACCCAGTACTTC.

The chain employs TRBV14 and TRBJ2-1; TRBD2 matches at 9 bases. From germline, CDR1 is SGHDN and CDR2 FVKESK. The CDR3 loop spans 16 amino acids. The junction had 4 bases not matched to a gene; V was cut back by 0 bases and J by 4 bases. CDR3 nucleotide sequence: TGTGCCAGCAGCCAAGAATGGACTAGCGCATACAATGAGCAGTTCTTC. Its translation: CASSQEWTSAYNEQFF.

In DNA form, the CDR3 reads TGTGCCAGCAGTGGTCGGGGTACGAACACTGAAGCTTTCTTT. Its translation is CASSGRGTNTEAFF. The V gene is TRBV6-6, the J gene TRBJ1-1, with no clear D. Germline CDR1 and CDR2: MNHNY and SVGAGI (reference sequence). V gave up 5 bases and J gave up 1 base, with 11 bases separating them. The CDR3 has 14 residues.

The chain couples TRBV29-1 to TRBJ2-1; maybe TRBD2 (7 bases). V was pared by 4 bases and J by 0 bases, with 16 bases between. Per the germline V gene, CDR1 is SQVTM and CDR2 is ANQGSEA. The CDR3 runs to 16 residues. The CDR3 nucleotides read TGCAGCGTTGTGGGGGGGGCAAGGGACTCCTACAATGAGCAGTTCTTC. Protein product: CSVVGGARDSYNEQFF.

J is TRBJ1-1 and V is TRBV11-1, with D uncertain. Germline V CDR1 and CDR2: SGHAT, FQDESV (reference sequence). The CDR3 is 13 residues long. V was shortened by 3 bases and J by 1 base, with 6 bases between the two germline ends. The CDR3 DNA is TGTGCCAGCAGCTTCCCAGGGAACACTGAAGCTTTCTTT. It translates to CASSFPGNTEAFF.

This chain's CDR3 is CAIRGGQGSGANVLTF. The CDR3 nucleotides are TGTGCCATCAGGGGCGGACAGGGCTCTGGGGCCAACGTCCTGACTTTC. The chain links TRBV10-3 to TRBJ2-6; 8 bases are shared with TRBD1. The CDR3 is 16 amino acids. V dropped 6 bases and J dropped 0; count of bases not matched to a gene: 4. Germline V gives CDR1 ENHRY, CDR2 SYGVKD.

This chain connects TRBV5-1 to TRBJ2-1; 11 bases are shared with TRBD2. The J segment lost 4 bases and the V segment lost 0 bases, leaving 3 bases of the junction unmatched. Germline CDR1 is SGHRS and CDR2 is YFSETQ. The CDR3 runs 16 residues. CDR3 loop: CASSLGGLAAYNEQFF. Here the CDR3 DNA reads TGCGCCAGCAGCTTGGGGGGACTAGCGGCTTACAATGAGCAGTTCTTC. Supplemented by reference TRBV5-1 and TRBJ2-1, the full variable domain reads KAGVTQTPRYLIKTRGQQVTLSCSPISGHRSVSWYQQTPGQGLQFLFEYFSETQRNKGNFPGRFSGRQFSNSRSEMNVSTLELGDSALYLCASSLGGLAAYNEQFFGPGTRLTVL.

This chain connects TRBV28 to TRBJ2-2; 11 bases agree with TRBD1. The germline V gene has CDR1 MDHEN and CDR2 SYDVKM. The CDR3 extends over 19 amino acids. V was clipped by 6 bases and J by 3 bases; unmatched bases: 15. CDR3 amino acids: CASRPSRDRGCLDTGELFF. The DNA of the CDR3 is TGTGCCAGCAGACCAAGCCGGGACAGGGGGTGTTTGGACACCGGGGAGCTGTTTTTT. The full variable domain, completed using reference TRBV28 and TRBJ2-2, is DVKVTQSSRYLVKRTGEKVFLECVQDMDHENMFWYRQDPGLGLRLIYFSYDVKMKEKGDIPEGYSVSREKKERFSLILESASTNQTSMYLCASRPSRDRGCLDTGELFFGEGSRLTVL.

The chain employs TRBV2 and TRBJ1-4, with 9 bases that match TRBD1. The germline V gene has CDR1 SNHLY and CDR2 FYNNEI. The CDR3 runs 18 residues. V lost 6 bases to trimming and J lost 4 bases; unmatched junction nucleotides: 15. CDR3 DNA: TGTGCCAGCAGGCGTGTTACCAAGGGACAGGGCGATAATGAAAAACTGTTTTTT. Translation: CASRRVTKGQGDNEKLFF.

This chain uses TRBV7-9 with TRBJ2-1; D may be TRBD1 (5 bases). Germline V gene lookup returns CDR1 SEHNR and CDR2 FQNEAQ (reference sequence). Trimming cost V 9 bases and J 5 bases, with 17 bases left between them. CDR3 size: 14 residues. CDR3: CASITPRVDNEQFF. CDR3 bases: TGTGCCAGTATTACGCCCAGGGTGGACAATGAGCAGTTCTTC. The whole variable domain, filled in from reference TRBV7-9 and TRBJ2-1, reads DTGVSQNPRHKITKRGQNVTFRCDPISEHNRLYWYRQTLGQGPEFLTYFQNEAQLEKSRLLSDRFSAERPKGSFSTLEIQRTEQGDSAMYLCASITPRVDNEQFFGPGTRLTVL.

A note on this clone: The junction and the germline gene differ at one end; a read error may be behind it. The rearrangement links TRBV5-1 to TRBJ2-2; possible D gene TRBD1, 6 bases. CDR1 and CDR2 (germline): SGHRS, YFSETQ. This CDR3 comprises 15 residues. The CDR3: CASTLGAVDTGELFF. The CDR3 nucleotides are TGCGCCAGCACCTTGGGGGCAGTGGACACCGGGGAGCTGTTTTTT.

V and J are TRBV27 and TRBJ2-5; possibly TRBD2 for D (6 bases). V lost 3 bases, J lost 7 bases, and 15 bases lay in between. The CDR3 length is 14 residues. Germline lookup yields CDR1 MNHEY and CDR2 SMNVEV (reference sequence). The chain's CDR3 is CASSLRRAGGTQYF. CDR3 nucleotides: TGTGCCAGCAGTTTGCGACGGGCCGGGGGGACCCAGTACTTC.